The clone carrying this T cell receptor beta chain was counted many times. The antigen is undetermined. Blood and skin TCR RNA was reverse transcribed with alpha and beta constant primers. Amplification of ligated cDNA took four PCR rounds with SP2 and nested alpha and beta constant primers. Via MiXCR, TCRdb re-called the 5' RACE reads, giving one row per CDR3 protein. Here the sample spans 20,000 to 25,000 distinct CDR3 sequences, roughly 4% being singletons. The record originates from a study of naive and memory T cell subsets. Regarding the study as a whole: Potentially, T cell activation and differentiation skew this RNA-based measurement.

The length of the CDR3 is 15 residues. Germline V lookup: CDR1 WSHSY, CDR2 SAAADI. Between the trimmed V and J ends, which lost 0 bases and 3 bases, there was a span of 9 bases. Whole blood, 2 to 2.5 ml, came from adult healthy volunteers. An oligonucleotide containing a UMI was ligated to the 3' end of TCR cDNA. The TCR was taken from a male donor in good health. The chain combines TRBV10-2 with TRBJ2-1; D remains ambiguous. In nucleotides, the CDR3 is TGCGCCAGCAGTGAGTCCCCTGGCTACTACAATGAGCAGTTCTTC. It translates to CASSESPGYYNEQFF.